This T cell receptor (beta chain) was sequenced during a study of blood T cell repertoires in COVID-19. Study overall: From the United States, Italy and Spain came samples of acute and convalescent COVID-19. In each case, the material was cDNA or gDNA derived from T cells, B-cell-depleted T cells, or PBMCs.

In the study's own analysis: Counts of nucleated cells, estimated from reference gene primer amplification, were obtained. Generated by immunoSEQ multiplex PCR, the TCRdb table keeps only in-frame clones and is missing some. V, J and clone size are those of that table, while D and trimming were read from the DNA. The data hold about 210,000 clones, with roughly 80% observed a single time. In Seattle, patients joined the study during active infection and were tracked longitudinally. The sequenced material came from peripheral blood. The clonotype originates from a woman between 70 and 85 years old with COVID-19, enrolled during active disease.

The CDR3 loop is CASSPTGRGQEQYF. The CDR3 bases are TGTGCCAGCTCACCTACCGGGAGGGGGCAAGAGCAGTACTTC. The genes are TRBV18 and TRBJ2-7, with D perhaps matching TRBD2 (8 bases). Germline assignment: CDR1 KGHSH and CDR2 LQKENI. The CDR3 is 14 amino acids. The V and J ends lost 3 bases and 7 bases respectively, with 16 bases between them.